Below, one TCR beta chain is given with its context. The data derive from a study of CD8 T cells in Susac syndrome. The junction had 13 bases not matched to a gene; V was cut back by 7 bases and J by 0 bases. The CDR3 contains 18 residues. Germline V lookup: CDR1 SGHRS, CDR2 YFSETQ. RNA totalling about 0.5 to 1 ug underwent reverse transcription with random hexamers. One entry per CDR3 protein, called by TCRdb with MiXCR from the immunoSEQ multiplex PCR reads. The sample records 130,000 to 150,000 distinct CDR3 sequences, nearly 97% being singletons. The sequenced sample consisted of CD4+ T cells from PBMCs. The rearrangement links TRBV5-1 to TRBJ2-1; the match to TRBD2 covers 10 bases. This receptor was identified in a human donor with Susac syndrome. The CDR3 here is CASADSGRAFSSYNEQFF. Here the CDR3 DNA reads TGCGCCAGCGCAGACAGCGGGAGGGCCTTTAGCTCCTACAATGAGCAGTTCTTC. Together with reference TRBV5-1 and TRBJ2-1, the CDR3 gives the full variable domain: KAGVTQTPRYLIKTRGQQVTLSCSPISGHRSVSWYQQTPGQGLQFLFEYFSETQRNKGNFPGRFSGRQFSNSRSEMNVSTLELGDSALYLCASADSGRAFSSYNEQFFGPGTRLTVL.